This TCR beta chain was sequenced in a study of T cell responses to AZD1222 COVID-19 vaccine. Study-wide points: Just a handful of people given AZD1222 tested seropositive at baseline.

With V trimmed by 2 bases and J by 6 bases, 9 bases remained unmatched. Germline V gene lookup returns CDR1 LGHDT and CDR2 YNNKEL (reference sequence). The CDR3 has 15 residues. On this clone itself: Its antigen is as yet unknown.

Libraries were prepared by immunoSEQ multiplex PCR; TCRdb keeps only in-frame clonotypes and omits some of them. The sample contains roughly 200,000 clones, approximately 89% of which appear only once. This sequence originates from an adult who received the AZD1222 COVID-19 vaccine. The rearrangement links TRBV3-1 (or the pseudogene TRBV3-2) to TRBJ2-7; 8 bases align to TRBD1. This material consisted of peripheral blood, taken 28 days after the second AZD1222 dose. The CDR3 DNA sequence: TGTGCCAGCAGCCAAAGCACAGGGGGAGTCGGCGAGCAGTACTTC. Translation: CASSQSTGGVGEQYF.